This passage covers 16 T cell receptor beta chains from one sample sequenced in a study of spatial heterogeneity in lung cancer. In TCRdb, the 5' RACE reads were re-called with MiXCR into one record per CDR3 protein. The sample carries about 3,500 distinct CDR3 sequences, 27% recorded once. Regarding time point: sample taken at primary tumor resection. For these TCRs, the target antigens are not known. Study findings and constraints: Counts of expanded intratumoral alpha and beta TCRs tracked tumor mutation counts.

Sample: lung tumor tissue, taken at surgery. The origin of the receptors is a male donor with early-stage non-small cell lung cancer.

This clonotype turned up a few times. This sequence joins TRBV7-6 and TRBJ2-1; 14 nucleotides line up with TRBD2. V gave up 5 bases and J gave up 1 base; unmatched junction bases: 10. This CDR3 is built from 19 residues. From germline, CDR1 is SGHVS and CDR2 FNYEAQ. The CDR3 reads CASSPDGLAGGGSYNEQFF. CDR3 in DNA: TGTGCCAGCAGCCCTGACGGACTAGCGGGAGGTGGGTCCTACAATGAGCAGTTCTTC.

This clonotype is medium-sized (0.01 to 0.1%). The chain couples TRBV12-5 to TRBJ2-2, with TRBD2 identical over 8 bases. V lost 3 bases and J lost 1; bases outside the gene matches: 4. CDR3 length: 16 amino acids. Germline V gene lookup returns CDR1 LGHNT and CDR2 FRNRAP. The CDR3 spells CASGLNREGNTGELFF. The CDR3 nucleotides are TGTGCTAGTGGTTTAAATCGGGAGGGGAACACCGGGGAGCTGTTTTTT. The entire variable domain, with the rest obtained from reference TRBV12-5 and TRBJ2-2, is as follows: DARVTQTPRHKVTEMGQEVTMRCQPILGHNTVFWYRQTMMQGLELLAYFRNRAPLDDSGMPKDRFSAEMPDATLATLKIQPSEPRDSAVYFCASGLNREGNTGELFFGEGSRLTVL.

This clonotype has at least ten counts. This sequence joins TRBV7-9 and TRBJ1-2; D is uncertain. The CDR3 contains 15 residues. The V and J ends lost 1 base and 1 base respectively, with 10 bases between them. Germline lookup yields CDR1 SEHNR and CDR2 FQNEAQ (reference sequence). CDR3 amino acids: CASSLDGSDNYGYTF. The CDR3 DNA is TGTGCCAGCAGCTTAGACGGCAGCGATAACTATGGCTACACCTTC. Full variable domain (remainder filled in from reference TRBV7-9 and TRBJ1-2): DTGVSQNPRHKITKRGQNVTFRCDPISEHNRLYWYRQTLGQGPEFLTYFQNEAQLEKSRLLSDRFSAERPKGSFSTLEIQRTEQGDSAMYLCASSLDGSDNYGYTFGSGTRLTVV.

By sample fraction, this clonotype is medium-sized (0.01 to 0.1%). The gene calls are TRBV29-1 and TRBJ1-1, with unresolved D. V was trimmed by 3 bases and J by 11 bases, leaving 4 bases between them. CDR3 size: 8 residues. Germline V CDR1 and CDR2: SQVTM, ANQGSEA. CDR3 sequence reads: CSVDRAFF. The CDR3 DNA reads TGCAGCGTTGACCGGGCTTTCTTT.

V and J are TRBV9 and TRBJ2-1; D ambiguous. V gave up 0 bases and J gave up 4 bases, with 5 bases separating them. Germline V CDR1 and CDR2: SGDLS, YYNGEE. This CDR3 is built from 13 residues. Written as DNA, the CDR3 is TGTGCCAGCAGCGTAGCCGATTACAATGAGCAGTTCTTC. This codes for CASSVADYNEQFF.

There are a few counts of this clonotype. The rearrangement links TRBV11-2 to TRBJ2-7; D call uncertain. The germline V gene encodes CDR1 SGHAT and CDR2 FQNNGV. With 3 bases removed from V and 5 bases from J, the gap between germline ends came to 14 bases. CDR3 length: 14 residues. The CDR3 DNA follows: TGTGCCAGCAGCTTTGCCGGTGATCGGAACGAGCAGTACTTC. It specifies CASSFAGDRNEQYF.

This clonotype qualifies as medium-sized. The chain has TRBV10-3 and TRBJ2-7; TRBD2 agrees at 8 bases. The trim removed 6 bases at V and 6 bases at J, leaving 10 bases unmatched. CDR3 length: 14 amino acids. The germline gives CDR1 ENHRY, CDR2 SYGVKD. CDR3 bases: TGTGCCATCAGCCAGAAAGCGGGAGCATCCGAGCAGTACTTC. Translated: CAISQKAGASEQYF.

This clonotype has only a few counts. The V and J genes are TRBV12-2 and TRBJ2-1; the listed D gene, TRBD1, was not tested against the DNA. TRBV12-2 is flagged as a pseudogene. This CDR3 is built from 15 residues. Here the CDR3 reads CASRSGTGACNEQFF. In DNA, the CDR3 is TGTGCAAGTCGCTCCGGGACAGGGGCTTGCAATGAGCAGTTCTTC.

There are a few counts of this clonotype. The chain has TRBV20-1 and TRBJ2-7, with 8 bases matching TRBD1. The V and J ends lost 1 base and 4 bases, in that order; junction bases with no gene match: 9. The length of the CDR3 is 15 residues. Germline assignment: CDR1 DFQATT and CDR2 SNEGSKA (reference sequence). DNA for the CDR3: TGCAGTGCTAGAGGTCCGGGACAGGCCTCGTACGAGCAGTACTTC. Translation: CSARGPGQASYEQYF.

This clonotype rates as medium-sized. This chain uses TRBV7-3 with TRBJ1-1; the D is unclear. Germline V lookup: CDR1 SGHTA, CDR2 FQGTGA. The CDR3 is made up of 13 amino acids. V was clipped by 2 bases and J by 3 bases, with 7 bases between them. CDR3 residues: CASSLQRDTEAFF. The CDR3 nucleotides read TGTGCCAGCAGCTTACAACGTGACACTGAAGCTTTCTTT. Full variable domain (outside the CDR3, taken from reference TRBV7-3 and TRBJ1-1): GAGVSQTPSNKVTEKGKYVELRCDPISGHTALYWYRQSLGQGPEFLIYFQGTGAADDSGLPNDRFFAVRPEGSVSTLKIQRTERGDSAVYLCASSLQRDTEAFFGQGTRLTVV.

Judged by abundance, this clonotype is medium-sized. This chain uses TRBV15 with TRBJ2-5, with D tentatively TRBD1 (7 bases). The CDR3 totals 14 residues. V shed 5 bases and J shed 5 bases, with 15 bases lying between them. Germline-derived CDR1 and CDR2 are LNHNV and YYDKDF (reference sequence). This chain's CDR3 is CATSGQGGEETQYF. CDR3 sequence (DNA): TGTGCCACCAGCGGCCAGGGGGGAGAGGAGACCCAGTACTTC. The full variable domain, with the rest looked up from reference TRBV15 and TRBJ2-5, is DAMVIQNPRYQVTQFGKPVTLSCSQTLNHNVMYWYQQKSSQAPKLLFHYYDKDFNNEADTPDNFQSRRPNTSFCFLDIRSPGLGDTAMYLCATSGQGGEETQYFGPGTRLLVL.

The chain recombines TRBV18 with TRBJ2-5, with TRBD2 matching 12 bases. CDR1 and CDR2 (germline): KGHSH, LQKENI. The CDR3 covers 16 residues. V gave up 3 bases and J gave up 2 bases; unmatched junction bases: 4. The CDR3 reads CASSPTSGSGQETQYF. The CDR3 DNA follows: TGTGCCAGCTCACCGACTAGCGGGAGCGGACAAGAGACCCAGTACTTC.

Only a few counts were recorded for this clonotype. V usage is TRBV6-2 or TRBV6-3 and J usage is TRBJ2-1; 8 bases are shared with TRBD2. Looked up from germline, CDR1 is MNHEY and CDR2 is SVGEGT. The trim removed 5 bases at V and 5 bases at J, leaving 5 bases unmatched. The CDR3 consists of 14 residues. CDR3 sequence reads: CASSVAGGHNEQFF. The CDR3 DNA reads TGTGCCAGCAGTGTGGCGGGGGGACACAATGAGCAGTTCTTC.

This clonotype was found a few times. The V and J genes are TRBV7-2 and TRBJ2-4, with a possible D match to TRBD1 (6 bases). The length of the CDR3 is 14 residues. Trimming removed 6 bases at V and 1 base at J, with 10 bases between. Looked up from germline, CDR1 is SGHTA and CDR2 is FQGNSA. Here the CDR3 reads CASSPDRAKNIQYF. CDR3 sequence (DNA): TGTGCCAGCAGTCCAGACAGGGCCAAAAACATTCAGTACTTC.

This chain links TRBV6-2 or TRBV6-3 with TRBJ1-5, with a possible D match to TRBD1 (5 bases). The CDR3 has 20 amino acids. Germline-derived CDR1 and CDR2 are MNHEY and SVGEGT. Trimming took 0 bases from V and 1 from J, leaving 22 bases between them. The DNA for the CDR3 is TGTGCCAGCAGTTACTCGAGAATCATCCGGCTCCGACAGAGCAATCAGCCCCAGCATTTT. It specifies CASSYSRIIRLRQSNQPQHF.

This clonotype is labeled as medium-sized (0.01 to 0.1%). The chain combines TRBV6-5 with TRBJ1-1; D unresolved. The V and J ends lost 2 bases and 7 bases respectively, with 5 bases between them. The CDR3 is made up of 11 amino acids. The germline V gene encodes CDR1 MNHEY and CDR2 SVGAGI. This CDR3 reads CASSYGREAFF. For the CDR3, the DNA is TGTGCCAGCAGTTACGGCCGTGAAGCTTTCTTT.